The 16 T cell receptor beta chains given below trace back to one sample, sequenced in a study of cytomegalovirus exposure and HLA in healthy donors. Some clones are missing from TCRdb's copy, which holds only in-frame ones; the method was immunoSEQ multiplex PCR. Found here are about 150,000 clones, approximately 86% of them singletons; the top ten hold 4.5%. Sequencing was carried out using PBMCs. These receptors were obtained from a man aged 18 to 35 in good health and CMV-seropositive.

The chain is built from TRBV19 and TRBJ1-2, with 10 nucleotides matching TRBD1. J lost 4 bases, V lost 3 bases, and 5 bases had no gene match. Per the germline V gene, CDR1 is LNHDA and CDR2 is SQIVND (reference sequence). This CDR3 comprises 15 residues. DNA of the CDR3: TGTGCCAGTAGTATGACCGGGACAGGGGTCTATGGCTACACCTTC. It codes for CASSMTGTGVYGYTF.

The chain is built from TRBV29-1 and TRBJ2-3, with 12 bases fitting TRBD2. The V gene's germline CDR1 is SQVTM and CDR2 ANQGSEA. V was pared by 5 bases and J by 2 bases, with 5 bases of the junction left unmatched. The CDR3 is 15 amino acids. The CDR3 coding sequence is TGCAGCGTTCCCGGACTAGCGGGATACACAGATACGCAGTATTTT. Its protein is CSVPGLAGYTDTQYF.

DNA for the CDR3: TGCGCCAGCAGCGCGGATTCCTATGGCTACACCTTC. Translating it yields CASSADSYGYTF. The chain carries TRBV5-1 and TRBJ1-2; D unclear. The V gene's germline CDR1 is SGHRS and CDR2 YFSETQ. V lost 4 bases and J 4 bases, leaving 8 bases between the germline ends. CDR3 length: 12 residues.

CDR3 in amino acids: CASSQPTSGGPYEQYF. In DNA, the CDR3 is TGCGCCAGCAGCCAACCTACTAGCGGGGGACCCTACGAGCAGTACTTC. This chain connects TRBV4-1 to TRBJ2-7, with TRBD2 matching 11 bases. This CDR3 is 16 amino acids long. J was trimmed by 2 bases and V by 2 bases; bases with no gene match: 5. The V gene's germline CDR1 is MGHRA and CDR2 YSYEKL.

This chain uses TRBV6-5 with TRBJ2-3, with 9 nucleotides matching TRBD2. The CDR3 contains 15 residues. Germline CDR1 reads MNHEY; CDR2 reads SVGAGI. V was clipped by 6 bases and J by 5 bases; unmatched bases: 9. The CDR3 DNA reads as TGTGCCAGCAGAACCTTAGCGGGAGAAGGAGATACGCAGTATTTT. This translates into CASRTLAGEGDTQYF.

The chain joins TRBV30 to TRBJ2-3; D possibly corresponds to TRBD2 (7 bases). V was cut by 3 bases and J by 4 bases, with 14 bases left in between. There are 14 residues in the CDR3. CDR1 and CDR2 (germline): GTSNPN, SVGIG (reference sequence). CDR3 sequence: CAWRVREGADTQYF. CDR3 nucleotides: TGTGCCTGGAGAGTCAGGGAGGGGGCAGATACGCAGTATTTT.

The chain combines TRBV10-3 with TRBJ1-1; D gene unclear. Trimming took off 3 bases at V and 1 base at J, with 9 bases between the two ends. This CDR3 is 14 amino acids long. Germline V gene lookup returns CDR1 ENHRY and CDR2 SYGVKD. In DNA form, the CDR3 reads TGTGCCATCAGTGAAAGAGCCCAGAACACTGAAGCTTTCTTT. This gives the protein CAISERAQNTEAFF.

This rearrangement joins TRBV5-1 to TRBJ1-6, with TRBD1 identical over 10 bases. The trim removed 1 base at V and 4 bases at J, leaving 2 bases unmatched. The V gene's germline CDR1 is SGHRS and CDR2 YFSETQ. The CDR3 length is 16 residues. The CDR3 DNA follows: TGCGCCAGCAGCTTGTCGGGACAGGGGTATAATTCACCCCTCCACTTT. It codes for CASSLSGQGYNSPLHF.

The chain uses TRBV7-8 and TRBJ2-5; TRBD1 is a possible D gene (5 bases). This CDR3 has 13 residues. In germline, CDR1 is SGHVS, CDR2 FQNEAQ. V lost 3 bases and J 5 bases, leaving 10 bases between the germline ends. CDR3 nucleotides: TGTGCCAGCAGCTTTAGGGGCAGGGAGACCCAGTACTTC. Its protein is CASSFRGRETQYF.

J is TRBJ1-1 and V is TRBV6-5; no clear D. The germline CDR1 and CDR2 sequences are MNHEY and SVGAGI. CDR3 size: 14 residues. The V gene lost 6 bases and the J gene lost 2 bases, with 13 bases spanning the gap. As DNA, the CDR3 is TGTGCCAGCAGCTACGGGGAGGGTAACACTGAAGCTTTCTTT. Protein product: CASSYGEGNTEAFF.

The chain joins TRBV2 to TRBJ2-1, with TRBD2 matching 15 bases. There are 14 residues in the CDR3. Germline CDR1 SNHLY, CDR2 FYNNEI. V lost 9 bases, J lost 7 bases, and 4 bases stayed unmatched. Written as DNA, the CDR3 is TGTGCCAGACGGACTAGCGGGAGGGTAAATGAGCAGTTCTTC. Translating gives CARRTSGRVNEQFF. Filled out from reference TRBV2 and TRBJ2-1, the complete variable domain reads EPEVTQTPSHQVTQMGQEVILRCVPISNHLYFYWYRQILGQKVEFLVSFYNNEISEKSEIFDDQFSVERPDGSNFTLKIRSTKLEDSAMYFCARRTSGRVNEQFFGPGTRLTVL.

As concerns this clone: The junction shows a germline mismatch at one end, possibly a read error. The genes are TRBV19 and TRBJ1-4; tentative D call: TRBD1 (5 bases). This CDR3 has 14 residues. Germline V CDR1 and CDR2: LNHDA, SQIVND (reference sequence). The CDR3 nucleotides are TGTGCCAGTAGTATCCAAGGGGCTAAGGAAAAACTGTTTTTT. This encodes CASSIQGAKEKLFF. The complete variable domain, with remaining parts taken from reference TRBV19 and TRBJ1-4, reads DGGITQSPKYLFRKEGQNVTLSCEQNLNHDAMYWYRQDPGQGLRLIYYSQIVNDFQKGDIAEGYSVSREKKESFPLTVTSAQKNPTAFYLCASSIQGAKEKLFFGSGTQLSVL.

The V call is TRBV6-5, the J call TRBJ2-7; D remains ambiguous. CDR3 length: 10 amino acids. Looked up from germline, CDR1 is MNHEY and CDR2 is SVGAGI. V dropped 8 bases and J dropped 4 bases, with 6 bases sitting between them. CDR3 in amino acids: CASESYEQYF. The CDR3 coding sequence is TGTGCCAGCGAGTCATACGAGCAGTACTTC.

This clone was detected once. The rearrangement links TRBV29-1 to TRBJ1-2, with TRBD1 identical over 7 bases. Germline values: CDR1 SQVTM, CDR2 ANQGSEA. After removal of 6 bases from V and 5 bases from J, the junction contained 6 bases not matched to a gene. The CDR3 length is 12 residues. CDR3 region: CSVDRDTYGYTF. Written as DNA, the CDR3 is TGCAGCGTAGACAGGGATACGTATGGCTACACCTTC.

This chain uses TRBV2 with TRBJ2-5; D is unresolved. V was shortened by 4 bases and J by 5 bases, with 14 bases between the two germline ends. CDR1 SNHLY and CDR2 FYNNEI come from the germline V gene. This CDR3 has 14 residues. The CDR3 region has the DNA TGTGCCAGCAGTGGGTATCTCGGTGATGAGACCCAGTACTTC. Amino acid sequence: CASSGYLGDETQYF. The full variable domain, rest sourced from reference TRBV2 and TRBJ2-5, is EPEVTQTPSHQVTQMGQEVILRCVPISNHLYFYWYRQILGQKVEFLVSFYNNEISEKSEIFDDQFSVERPDGSNFTLKIRSTKLEDSAMYFCASSGYLGDETQYFGPGTRLLVL.

The chain links TRBV7-9 to TRBJ2-7; TRBD2 agrees at 10 bases. With V trimmed by 5 bases and J by 0 bases, 1 base remained unmatched. Germline CDR1 and CDR2: SEHNR and FQNEAQ (reference sequence). This CDR3 region has 14 residues. CDR3 in amino acids: CASSPSGSSYEQYF. The CDR3 DNA is TGTGCCAGCAGCCCTAGCGGGAGCTCCTACGAGCAGTACTTC.